This entry is about one TCR beta chain. This sample is drawn from a study of OX40 agonist ivuxolimab in advanced cancers. The wider study: Ivuxolimab doses were 0.01, 0.1, 0.3, 1.5, 3 or 10 mg/kg every 2 weeks.

Germline loops: CDR1 LGHNA, CDR2 YSLEER. Deletions cut 0 bases from V and 3 bases from J, with 20 bases between. The CDR3 consists of 18 residues. Assay: immunoSEQ multiplex PCR; the TCRdb copy retains only in-frame clones and omits some. This table has over 60,000 clones, over 80% appearing once. The clonotype originates from an adult with an advanced solid tumor such as melanoma, head and neck, liver or kidney cancer. The material sequenced was CD4+ or CD8+ T cells sorted from blood, taken in a trial of the OX40 agonist ivuxolimab. V and J are TRBV4-3 and TRBJ1-1; D might be TRBD1 (6 bases). The CDR3 bases are TGCGCCAGCAGCCAAGATTTTATGGGGGCGTCCCTGGACACTGAAGCTTTCTTT. Its translation is CASSQDFMGASLDTEAFF.